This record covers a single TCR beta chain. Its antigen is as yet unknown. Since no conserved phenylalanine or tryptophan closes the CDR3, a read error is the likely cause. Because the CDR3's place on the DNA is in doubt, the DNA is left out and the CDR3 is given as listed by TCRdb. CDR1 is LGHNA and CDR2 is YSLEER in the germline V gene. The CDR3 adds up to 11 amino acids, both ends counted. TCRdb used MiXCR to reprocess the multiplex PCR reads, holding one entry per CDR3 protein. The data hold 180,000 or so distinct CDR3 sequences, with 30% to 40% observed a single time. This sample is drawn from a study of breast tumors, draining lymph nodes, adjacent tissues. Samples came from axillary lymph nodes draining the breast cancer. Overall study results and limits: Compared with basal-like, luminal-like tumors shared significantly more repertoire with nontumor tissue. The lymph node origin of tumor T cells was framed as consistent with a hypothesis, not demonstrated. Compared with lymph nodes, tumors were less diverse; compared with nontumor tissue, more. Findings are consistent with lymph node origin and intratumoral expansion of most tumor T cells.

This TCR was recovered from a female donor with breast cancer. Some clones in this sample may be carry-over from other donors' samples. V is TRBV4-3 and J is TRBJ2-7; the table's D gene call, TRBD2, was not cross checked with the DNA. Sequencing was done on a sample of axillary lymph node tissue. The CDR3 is CASSQDLIVAG.